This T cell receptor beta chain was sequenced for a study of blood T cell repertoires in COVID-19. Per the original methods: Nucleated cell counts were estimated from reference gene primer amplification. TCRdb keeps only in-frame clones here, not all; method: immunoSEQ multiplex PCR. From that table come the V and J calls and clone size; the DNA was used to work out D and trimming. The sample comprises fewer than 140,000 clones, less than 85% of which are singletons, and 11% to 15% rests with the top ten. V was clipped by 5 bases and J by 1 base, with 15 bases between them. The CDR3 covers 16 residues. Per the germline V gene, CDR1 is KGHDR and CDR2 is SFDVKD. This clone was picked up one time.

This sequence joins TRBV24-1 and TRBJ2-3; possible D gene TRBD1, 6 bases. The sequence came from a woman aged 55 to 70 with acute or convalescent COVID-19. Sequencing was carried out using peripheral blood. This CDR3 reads CATSGGTYGGTDTQYF. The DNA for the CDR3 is TGTGCCACCAGTGGGGGGACATATGGCGGCACAGATACGCAGTATTTT.